One and the same sample provided the 22 T cell receptor beta chains below, sequenced in a study of cytomegalovirus exposure and HLA in healthy donors. Clones were sequenced by immunoSEQ multiplex PCR, and TCRdb holds only the in-frame ones, with some missing. The sample yields under 150,000 clones, approximately 90% seen once. The sequenced material came from PBMCs. Source of these receptors: a woman between 18 and 30 years old in good health and CMV-seropositive.

The DNA for the CDR3 is TGTGCCAGCAGCTTGGGGGGACAGGAATGGGGGGATGAGCAGTTCTTC. This sequence encodes CASSLGGQEWGDEQFF. The rearrangement joins TRBV11-3 to TRBJ2-1; TRBD1 aligns across 8 bases. Trimming took 3 bases from V and 8 from J; bases not matched to a gene: 12. The CDR3 runs to 16 residues. Germline CDR1 reads SGHNT; CDR2 reads YENEEA.

This clone was recorded once. This chain connects TRBV7-2 to TRBJ2-3; perhaps TRBD2 as D (6 bases). The CDR3 spans 13 residues. Trimming cost V 4 bases and J 6 bases, with 11 bases left between them. Germline-derived CDR1 and CDR2 are SGHTA and FQGNSA. The CDR3 sequence is CASSSRAGDTQYF. The CDR3, as DNA: TGTGCCAGCAGCTCGAGGGCGGGGGATACGCAGTATTTT.

V usage is TRBV7-2 and J usage is TRBJ2-2, with 11 nucleotides matching TRBD2. This CDR3 contains 16 residues. Unmatched junction bases numbered 4, after V lost 6 bases and J lost 1 base. Germline values: CDR1 SGHTA, CDR2 FQGNSA. The CDR3 nucleotides are TGTGCCAGCAGAACGGGACTAGCGGTGAACACCGGGGAGCTGTTTTTT. Residues: CASRTGLAVNTGELFF.

The chain uses TRBV6-5 and TRBJ1-1, with 9 bases fitting TRBD1. The length of the CDR3 is 15 residues. Losses at the gene ends were 5 bases for V and 1 base for J; bases not matched to a gene: 5. Germline values: CDR1 MNHEY, CDR2 SVGAGI. CDR3 bases: TGTGCCAGCAGTACGGACAGGGGCCCGAACACTGAAGCTTTCTTT. Translating it yields CASSTDRGPNTEAFF.

The V and J genes are TRBV19 and TRBJ2-3; D gene uncertain. The CDR3 totals 13 residues. Between the trimmed V and J ends, which lost 4 bases and 4 bases, there was a span of 9 bases. Per the germline V gene, CDR1 is LNHDA and CDR2 is SQIVND (reference sequence). This chain's CDR3 is CASSNDGADTQYF. Written as DNA, the CDR3 is TGTGCCAGTAGTAACGATGGAGCAGATACGCAGTATTTT.

The rearrangement uses TRBV9 and TRBJ2-2; D ambiguous. V was shortened by 0 bases and J by 6 bases, with 6 bases between the two germline ends. In germline, CDR1 is SGDLS, CDR2 YYNGEE. The CDR3 extends over 13 amino acids. The CDR3, as DNA: TGTGCCAGCAGCGTAGCTTTTTCCGGGGAGCTGTTTTTT. Protein sequence: CASSVAFSGELFF.

As to this clone: Here the CDR3 omits its conserved ending phenylalanine or tryptophan, so a read error is the likely source. The DNA is left out, because the CDR3 cannot be placed on it with certainty; the CDR3 is given as TCRdb lists it. V is TRBV7-9 and J is TRBJ1-1. The CDR3 length equals 8 residues, ends included. Germline CDR1 and CDR2: SEHNR and FQNEAQ (reference sequence). The CDR3 sequence is CASSPRLV.

This clone was counted once. CDR3 sequence reads: CASTHNTGGGTEAFF. The CDR3 region has the DNA TGTGCCAGCACTCATAATACAGGGGGCGGCACTGAAGCTTTCTTT. The chain uses TRBV4-2 and TRBJ1-1; TRBD1 aligns across 9 bases. Germline-derived CDR1 and CDR2 are LGHNA and YNFKEQ. CDR3 length equals 15 residues. Trimming took 7 bases from V and 4 from J; bases not matched to a gene: 10.

This rearrangement joins TRBV2 to TRBJ2-7, with D possibly being TRBD2 (6 bases). CDR1 and CDR2 from the germline V gene are SNHLY and FYNNEI. With 6 bases removed from V and 2 bases from J, the gap between germline ends came to 11 bases. The CDR3 covers 13 residues. The CDR3 loop reads CASRAGGPYEQYF. CDR3 nucleotides: TGTGCCAGCAGAGCCGGGGGTCCCTACGAGCAGTACTTC.

The V gene is TRBV4-1, the J gene TRBJ2-5; TRBD1 matches at 11 bases. The V gene end was trimmed by 5 bases and the J gene end by 3 bases; junction bases not matched to a gene: 14. Germline V gene data show CDR1 as MGHRA and CDR2 as YSYEKL. The CDR3 has 18 amino acids. The CDR3 bases are TGCGCCAGCAGCGGACAGGGGGCGAGGACTCTTACTGAAGAGACCCAGTACTTC. Translation: CASSGQGARTLTEETQYF.

The V and J genes are TRBV7-2 and TRBJ2-7; weak D call: TRBD2 (7 bases). The CDR3 spans 16 residues. In germline, CDR1 is SGHTA, CDR2 FQGNSA. V was clipped by 2 bases and J by 3 bases, with 17 bases between them. The CDR3 nucleotides are TGTGCCAGCAGCTTAATGGGGGCTGGGGGGGTCTACGAGCAGTACTTC. Translated: CASSLMGAGGVYEQYF. The entire variable domain, with the rest obtained from reference TRBV7-2 and TRBJ2-7, is as follows: GAGVSQSPSNKVTEKGKDVELRCDPISGHTALYWYRQSLGQGLEFLIYFQGNSAPDKSGLPSDRFSAERTGGSVSTLTIQRTQQEDSAVYLCASSLMGAGGVYEQYFGPGTRLTVT.

The chain couples TRBV18 to TRBJ2-3; 8 nucleotides agree with TRBD2. CDR1 and CDR2 from the germline V gene are KGHSH and LQKENI. The CDR3 covers 15 residues. V dropped 6 bases and J dropped 1; count of bases not matched to a gene: 6. The CDR3 loop reads CASSKAGVGTDTQYF. The CDR3 nucleotides are TGTGCCAGCTCTAAAGCGGGGGTTGGCACAGATACGCAGTATTTT.

The genes are TRBV5-1 and TRBJ2-3; 11 bases match TRBD1. Germline CDR1 SGHRS, CDR2 YFSETQ. This CDR3 is 17 amino acids long. The V segment lost 4 bases and the J segment 0 bases; nucleotides outside the gene matches: 7. The CDR3 sequence: CASSRDGQGASTDTQYF. The CDR3 DNA reads as TGCGCCAGCAGCAGGGATGGACAGGGGGCTAGCACAGATACGCAGTATTTT.

The V gene is TRBV5-1, the J gene TRBJ2-5; D is perhaps TRBD2 (6 bases). Germline lookup yields CDR1 SGHRS and CDR2 YFSETQ. V lost 4 bases, J lost 2 bases, and 9 bases lay in between. This CDR3 has 13 amino acids. The CDR3 bases are TGCGCCAGCAGCGGGGGAGGTCAAGAGACCCAGTACTTC. Protein: CASSGGGQETQYF.

V gene TRBV5-4 combines with J gene TRBJ2-2; D remains unclear. Germline V CDR1 and CDR2: SGHNT, YYREEE (reference sequence). There are 14 residues in the CDR3. V lost 5 bases to trimming and J lost 6 bases, with 14 bases between them. This CDR3 reads CASRFSGSSGELFF. CDR3 DNA: TGTGCCAGCAGGTTTTCAGGAAGTTCCGGGGAGCTGTTTTTT.

V gene TRBV14 combines with J gene TRBJ1-1, with D possibly matching TRBD1 (6 bases). V gave up 6 bases and J gave up 7 bases, with 9 bases separating them. The CDR3 has 11 amino acids. Germline-derived CDR1 and CDR2 are SGHDN and FVKESK. The CDR3 DNA sequence: TGTGCCAGCAGACAGGGAATTGAAGCTTTCTTT. Translation gives CASRQGIEAFF.

This clone was recorded once. This sequence joins TRBV18 and TRBJ2-1; TRBD2 matches at 8 bases. From germline, CDR1 is KGHSH and CDR2 LQKENI. The junction had 6 bases not matched to a gene; V was cut back by 3 bases and J by 8 bases. The CDR3 has 14 residues. CDR3 nucleotide sequence: TGTGCCAGCTCACCTTTCGGGGGGGCCGATGAGCAGTTCTTC. Translation gives CASSPFGGADEQFF.

This clone occurred a few times. This chain connects TRBV19 to TRBJ2-7, with a possible D match to TRBD2 (6 bases). V lost 5 bases, J lost 2 bases, and 10 bases lay in between. The CDR3 has 13 residues. Germline assignment: CDR1 LNHDA and CDR2 SQIVND (reference sequence). The DNA for the CDR3 is TGTGCCAGTAGTTTGGGACTTGCCTACGAGCAGTACTTC. The encoded protein is CASSLGLAYEQYF.

The count of this clone is one. The chain is built from TRBV6-1 and TRBJ1-4, with D perhaps matching TRBD1 (6 bases). CDR1 is MNHNS and CDR2 is SASEGT in the germline V gene. Deletions cut 5 bases from V and 7 bases from J, with 11 bases between. CDR3 length: 13 amino acids. The CDR3 reads CASSTGLGEKLFF. The CDR3, as DNA: TGTGCCAGCAGTACAGGGCTAGGTGAAAAACTGTTTTTT.

This clone was found once. The chain recombines TRBV9 with TRBJ2-7; a possible D gene is TRBD1 (5 bases). The CDR3 is made up of 12 amino acids. The V gene's germline CDR1 is SGDLS and CDR2 YYNGEE. Trimming took 3 bases from V and 3 from J, leaving 7 bases between them. CDR3 coding DNA: TGTGCCAGCAGCGACGACAGCTACGAGCAGTACTTC. Translation gives CASSDDSYEQYF.

This clone was observed a single time. The rearrangement joins TRBV4-1 to TRBJ1-5, with no clear D. Trimming shortened V by 0 bases and J by 0 bases, and 12 bases separated the two germline ends. CDR3 size: 17 residues. The V gene's germline CDR1 is MGHRA and CDR2 YSYEKL. The CDR3 region is CASSQDLFTVSNQPQHF. The CDR3 DNA is TGCGCCAGCAGCCAAGATCTTTTCACAGTTAGCAATCAGCCCCAGCATTTT.

The V gene is TRBV5-6, the J gene TRBJ2-2; D possibly corresponds to TRBD1 (5 bases). The CDR3 covers 18 residues. Germline V gives CDR1 SGHDT, CDR2 YYEEEE. The V end was cut by 0 bases, the J end by 3 bases, with 18 bases between. The CDR3 protein is CASSLAGATMGHTGELFF. CDR3 in DNA: TGTGCCAGCAGCTTGGCTGGGGCCACAATGGGGCACACCGGGGAGCTGTTTTTT.